This T cell receptor (beta chain) was recorded in a study of HIV-infected patients and healthy controls. This clonotype has ten or more counts. TCRdb analysed the 5' RACE reads with MiXCR anew, one entry per CDR3 protein. The data show tens of thousands of distinct CDR3 sequences, approximately 16% seen once. The source is a human donor in good health. The sample consisted of CD4+ T cells from blood.

CDR3 amino acids: CSAIGTGLAGGLGTDTQYF. CDR3 DNA sequence: TGCAGTGCTATTGGCACAGGACTAGCGGGGGGGTTAGGGACAGATACGCAGTATTTT. This chain connects TRBV20-1 to TRBJ2-3; 15 bases fit TRBD2. Germline lookup yields CDR1 DFQATT and CDR2 SNEGSKA (reference sequence). The V segment lost 4 bases and the J segment 3 bases; nucleotides outside the gene matches: 14. The CDR3 consists of 19 residues.